One T cell receptor (beta chain) is described in this entry. The entry originates in a study of beta chain features in type 1 diabetes. All of the isolated RNA was reverse transcribed, so expressed TCRB transcripts were sequenced. Libraries were prepared by immunoSEQ multiplex PCR; TCRdb keeps only in-frame clonotypes and omits some of them. This sample has 350,000 to 400,000 clones, with about 14% found just once. Sequencing was done on a sample of naive CD4+ T cells from blood. This receptor was taken from a woman in her late teens or twenties in good health.

The CDR3 DNA follows: TGTGCCAGCAGTGACCAGGGCATTGGAGCTTTCTTT. This gives the protein CASSDQGIGAFF. This sequence joins TRBV2 and TRBJ1-1, with D possibly TRBD1 on 5 matching bases. The CDR3 runs to 12 residues. Germline V lookup: CDR1 SNHLY, CDR2 FYNNEI. The V and J ends lost 3 bases and 10 bases respectively, with 12 bases between them.